These 32 T cell receptor beta chains originate from one sample sequenced in a study of OX40 agonist ivuxolimab in advanced cancers. This table comes from immunoSEQ multiplex PCR, and its TCRdb copy is limited to in-frame clones, with some not included. The sample has about 8,300 clones, 70% to 80% seen once. This sample comprised CD4+ or CD8+ T cells sorted from blood, obtained in a trial of the OX40 agonist ivuxolimab. The receptors come from an adult with an advanced solid tumor such as melanoma, head and neck, liver or kidney cancer.

The V call is TRBV5-1, the J call TRBJ1-1; D not resolved. Between the trimmed V and J ends, which lost 0 bases and 4 bases, there was a span of 1 base. Per germline, CDR1 SGHRS and CDR2 YFSETQ. This CDR3 comprises 11 residues. The CDR3 is CASSLGTEAFF. CDR3 sequence (DNA): TGCGCCAGCAGCTTGGGCACTGAAGCTTTCTTT.

V gene TRBV4-3 combines with J gene TRBJ1-1; a possible D gene is TRBD1 (5 bases). Trimming left V 4 bases short and J 5 bases short, with 14 bases between. The germline gives CDR1 LGHNA, CDR2 YSLEER. The CDR3 loop spans 14 amino acids. The CDR3: CASSPLAGVTEAFF. The CDR3 DNA sequence: TGCGCCAGCAGCCCCCTTGCGGGGGTTACTGAAGCTTTCTTT.

The rearrangement links TRBV7-9 to TRBJ1-2; weak D call: TRBD1 (5 bases). Germline-derived CDR1 and CDR2 are SEHNR and FQNEAQ (reference sequence). The CDR3 runs to 13 residues. Trimming pared 5 bases from V and 4 bases from J, leaving 11 bases between. The CDR3 reads CASSRGTTYGYTF. The CDR3 coding sequence is TGTGCCAGCAGCAGAGGGACCACCTATGGCTACACCTTC.

Comment on this clone: Other nucleotide sequences in the sample specify the same CDR3. The chain carries TRBV27 and TRBJ1-4; maybe TRBD1 (5 bases). The CDR3 has 15 residues. The V end lost 4 bases, the J end lost 3 bases, and 12 bases lay between the germline ends. Germline V gives CDR1 MNHEY, CDR2 SMNVEV (reference sequence). The CDR3 sequence: CASSWGGRPNEKLFF. DNA of the CDR3: TGTGCCAGCAGTTGGGGGGGACGGCCTAATGAAAAACTGTTTTTT.

This rearrangement joins TRBV7-9 to TRBJ2-5; a possible D gene is TRBD1 (5 bases). Trimming pared 4 bases from V and 5 bases from J, leaving 11 bases between. This CDR3 is built from 13 residues. The V gene's germline CDR1 is SEHNR and CDR2 FQNEAQ (reference sequence). Here the CDR3 reads CASSSTVRETQYF. DNA of the CDR3: TGTGCCAGCAGCTCGACAGTGCGGGAGACCCAGTACTTC.

This chain joins TRBV4-3 and TRBJ1-2, with D uncertain. Germline-derived CDR1 and CDR2 are LGHNA and YSLEER. The CDR3 has 13 residues. The V and J ends lost 1 base and 7 bases respectively, with 10 bases between them. The CDR3 sequence: CASSQAPAFGYTF. CDR3 DNA: TGCGCCAGCAGCCAAGCGCCCGCCTTTGGCTACACCTTC.

The V and J genes are TRBV5-1 and TRBJ2-7; D may be TRBD1 (6 bases). There are 13 residues in the CDR3. V was clipped by 5 bases and J by 3 bases, with 12 bases between them. Germline CDR1 and CDR2: SGHRS and YFSETQ. CDR3 sequence: CASSGDTHYEQYF. The CDR3 nucleotides read TGCGCCAGCAGTGGGGACACACACTACGAGCAGTACTTC.

The rearrangement uses TRBV4-1 and TRBJ1-2, with a possible D match to TRBD1 (6 bases). Trimming stripped 5 bases from V and 8 bases from J, with 18 bases between. CDR3 length equals 14 residues. Germline CDR1 MGHRA, CDR2 YSYEKL. The CDR3 DNA reads as TGCGCCAGCAGCAACCTAGAACAGGGTCAAGGCTACACCTTC. It is translated as CASSNLEQGQGYTF.

The genes are TRBV9 and TRBJ2-5; TRBD1 is a possible D gene (6 bases). CDR1 is SGDLS, CDR2 YYNGEE, per germline. This CDR3 comprises 13 residues. V gave up 4 bases and J gave up 5 bases, with 12 bases separating them. The CDR3 loop is CASSLGQPETQYF. In DNA form, the CDR3 reads TGTGCCAGCAGCTTAGGACAGCCTGAGACCCAGTACTTC.

This clone has a single count. This chain connects TRBV6-5 to TRBJ2-5, with 9 bases identical to TRBD2. The V and J ends lost 8 bases and 4 bases, in that order; junction bases with no gene match: 2. Germline V lookup: CDR1 MNHEY, CDR2 SVGAGI. The CDR3 is 12 residues long. The CDR3 DNA sequence: TGTGCCAGCGGGACTAGCCGAGAGACCCAGTACTTC. This sequence encodes CASGTSRETQYF.

The chain is built from TRBV27 and TRBJ1-2, with a weak D call TRBD1 (5 bases). From germline, CDR1 is MNHEY and CDR2 SMNVEV (reference sequence). The CDR3 is 14 amino acids. Trimming stripped 6 bases from V and 4 bases from J, with 15 bases between. The CDR3 loop reads CASRTQDDLYGYTF. As DNA, the CDR3 is TGTGCCAGCAGGACACAGGATGATCTCTATGGCTACACCTTC.

The rearrangement links TRBV7-6 to TRBJ1-3, with D possibly being TRBD1 (6 bases). The CDR3 is 15 residues long. CDR1 is SGHVS, CDR2 FNYEAQ, per germline. Trimming removed 2 bases from V and 3 bases from J, with 11 bases in between. The CDR3 DNA follows: TGTGCCAGCAGCTTATGGGGGGCGGGTGGAAACACCATATATTTT. Encoded protein: CASSLWGAGGNTIYF.

This chain connects TRBV2 to TRBJ2-5; D perhaps matches TRBD1 (6 bases). The CDR3 is 15 amino acids. Germline CDR1 reads SNHLY; CDR2 reads FYNNEI. The V and J ends lost 7 bases and 5 bases respectively, with 20 bases between them. The CDR3 nucleotides read TGTGCCAGCAAAGTGTCGGAACAGGGTATGGAGACCCAGTACTTC. It specifies CASKVSEQGMETQYF.

The V gene is TRBV7-9, the J gene TRBJ2-7, with 7 bases lining up with TRBD2. The CDR3 has 17 residues. The germline V gene encodes CDR1 SEHNR and CDR2 FQNEAQ (reference sequence). J gave up 1 base and V 5 bases, and 14 bases lay outside the gene matches. Here the CDR3 DNA reads TGTGCCAGCAGCCCTCGGTTCGGGGAGGGGATATCCTACGAGCAGTACTTC. Residues: CASSPRFGEGISYEQYF.

This clone was seen a handful of times. The gene calls are TRBV19 and TRBJ2-7, with TRBD2 identical over 15 bases. With 4 bases clipped from V and 0 bases from J, the junction kept 19 bases outside the gene matches. This CDR3 comprises 22 residues. Germline assignment: CDR1 LNHDA and CDR2 SQIVND (reference sequence). CDR3 nucleotide sequence: TGTGCCAGTAGTAGCACCGATATCCCGGGACTAGCGGGGGGCCGGAGCTCCTACGAGCAGTACTTC. Residues: CASSSTDIPGLAGGRSSYEQYF.

The count of this clone is one. The J gene is TRBJ1-2, the V gene TRBV5-4, with 9 bases identical to TRBD1. CDR1 is SGHNT and CDR2 is YYREEE in the germline V gene (reference sequence). V shed 7 bases, J shed 3 bases, and the junction held 19 bases outside the gene matches. CDR3 size: 18 residues. This CDR3 is CASFPWSDRGNGYYGYTF. Here the CDR3 DNA reads TGTGCCAGCTTCCCCTGGTCAGACAGGGGGAACGGGTACTATGGCTACACCTTC.

V and J are TRBV7-6 and TRBJ1-6, with TRBD1 identical over 7 bases. J was trimmed by 4 bases and V by 1 base; bases with no gene match: 1. This CDR3 has 15 residues. Germline V gene lookup returns CDR1 SGHVS and CDR2 FNYEAQ. CDR3 region: CASSLEQGYNSPLHF. CDR3 coding DNA: TGTGCCAGCAGCTTAGAACAGGGGTATAATTCACCCCTCCACTTT.

The chain carries TRBV5-4 and TRBJ1-1, with TRBD1 matching over 12 bases. The CDR3 extends over 16 amino acids. Germline V lookup: CDR1 SGHNT, CDR2 YYREEE (reference sequence). The trim removed 3 bases at V and 0 bases at J, leaving 3 bases unmatched. The CDR3 sequence: CASSSRDRGLNTEAFF. CDR3 DNA: TGTGCCAGCAGCTCTCGGGACAGGGGGCTGAACACTGAAGCTTTCTTT. The full variable domain, completed using reference TRBV5-4 and TRBJ1-1, is ETGVTQSPTHLIKTRGQQVTLRCSSQSGHNTVSWYQQALGQGPQFIFQYYREEENGRGNFPPRFSGLQFPNYSSELNVNALELDDSALYLCASSSRDRGLNTEAFFGQGTRLTVV.

V is TRBV29-1 and J is TRBJ1-4; D might be TRBD1 (5 bases). V lost 4 bases to trimming and J lost 7 bases, with 19 bases between them. The CDR3 spans 15 residues. Germline lookup yields CDR1 SQVTM and CDR2 ANQGSEA. This CDR3 reads CSVVSGLTAPEKLFF. CDR3 in DNA: TGCAGCGTTGTTTCAGGTCTGACAGCTCCTGAAAAACTGTTTTTT.

This chain links TRBV7-6 with TRBJ2-3, with D uncertain. The V end was cut by 5 bases, the J end by 3 bases, with 9 bases between. The germline V gene encodes CDR1 SGHVS and CDR2 FNYEAQ. The CDR3 is 13 residues long. The CDR3 DNA reads TGTGCCAGCAGCCCCGCTACTACAGATACGCAGTATTTT. Translated: CASSPATTDTQYF.

The V and J genes are TRBV29-1 and TRBJ1-2; D might be TRBD1 (6 bases). CDR3 length equals 13 residues. V was clipped by 7 bases and J by 1 base, with 13 bases between them. The germline CDR1 and CDR2 sequences are SQVTM and ANQGSEA. The CDR3 here is CSARTDINYGYTF. The CDR3 nucleotides are TGCAGCGCTCGGACAGACATTAACTATGGCTACACCTTC.

The chain carries TRBV7-7 and TRBJ2-5; maybe TRBD2 (6 bases). The CDR3 has 13 amino acids. V shed 6 bases and J shed 5 bases, with 13 bases lying between them. Per germline, CDR1 SSHAT and CDR2 FNYEAQ (reference sequence). CDR3 region: CASSLRERETQYF. In nucleotides, the CDR3 is TGTGCCAGCAGTCTCCGGGAGCGTGAGACCCAGTACTTC.

V usage is TRBV9 and J usage is TRBJ2-3; D gene ambiguous. Trimming took off 0 bases at V and 2 bases at J, with 7 bases between the two ends. The CDR3 runs to 14 residues. Germline V gene sequence: CDR1 SGDLS, CDR2 YYNGEE. The DNA for the CDR3 is TGTGCCAGCAGCGTAGGGGGTTCCACAGATACGCAGTATTTT. The encoded protein is CASSVGGSTDTQYF. The entire variable domain, with the rest obtained from reference TRBV9 and TRBJ2-3, is as follows: DSGVTQTPKHLITATGQRVTLRCSPRSGDLSVYWYQQSLDQGLQFLIQYYNGEERAKGNILERFSAQQFPDLHSELNLSSLELGDSALYFCASSVGGSTDTQYFGPGTRLTVL.

V gene TRBV10-3 combines with J gene TRBJ1-2, with 10 bases matching TRBD1. Germline V lookup: CDR1 ENHRY, CDR2 SYGVKD. With V trimmed by 3 bases and J by 10 bases, 11 bases remained unmatched. CDR3 length equals 15 residues. CDR3 nucleotide sequence: TGTGCCATCAGTGATGTTAATCCGGGACAGGGGTCCTACACCTTC. It codes for CAISDVNPGQGSYTF.

CDR3 protein: CASSIDAAVYEQYF. In DNA, the CDR3 is TGTGCCAGTAGTATAGACGCAGCTGTCTACGAGCAGTACTTC. The rearrangement uses TRBV19 and TRBJ2-7; D gene uncertain. The CDR3 has 14 residues. Looked up from germline, CDR1 is LNHDA and CDR2 is SQIVND (reference sequence). V lost 0 bases and J 3 bases, leaving 9 bases between the germline ends.

This chain joins TRBV27 and TRBJ2-3; 10 bases map to TRBD2. This CDR3 region has 16 residues. The trim removed 8 bases at V and 2 bases at J, leaving 10 bases unmatched. Germline CDR1 and CDR2: MNHEY and SMNVEV (reference sequence). The CDR3 here is CASHHHSGGITDTQYF. For the CDR3, the DNA is TGTGCCAGCCATCATCATAGCGGGGGGATCACAGATACGCAGTATTTT.

This clone was recorded once. This chain connects TRBV7-8 to TRBJ2-7; 8 bases match TRBD1. CDR1 is SGHVS and CDR2 is FQNEAQ in the germline V gene. CDR3 length: 15 residues. The junction had 7 bases not matched to a gene; V was cut back by 6 bases and J by 0 bases. CDR3 in amino acids: CASRFGQGPSYEQYF. The CDR3 DNA sequence: TGTGCCAGCAGATTTGGACAGGGACCCTCCTACGAGCAGTACTTC.

The chain joins TRBV6-6 to TRBJ2-2, with D hard to call. The CDR3 is 13 amino acids. Trimming stripped 5 bases from V and 4 bases from J, with 8 bases between. Germline V gene lookup returns CDR1 MNHNY and CDR2 SVGAGI (reference sequence). The CDR3 bases are TGTGCCAGCAGTCAGTGGAGCACCGGGGAGCTGTTTTTT. Protein: CASSQWSTGELFF.

The genes are TRBV5-6 and TRBJ2-3; D gene ambiguous. Germline V gives CDR1 SGHDT, CDR2 YYEEEE. V shed 2 bases and J shed 3 bases, with 4 bases lying between them. There are 12 residues in the CDR3. CDR3 nucleotides: TGTGCCAGCAGCTTACAGACAGATACGCAGTATTTT. It specifies CASSLQTDTQYF.

V and J are TRBV7-2 and TRBJ2-2, with 16 bases lining up with TRBD2. V shed 5 bases and J 5 bases; nucleotides not matched to a gene: 2. The CDR3 sequence is 16 residues long. Germline lookup yields CDR1 SGHTA and CDR2 FQGNSA. Written as DNA, the CDR3 is TGTGCCAGCAGCCCGGGACTAGCGGGGGGGACCGGGGAGCTGTTTTTT. Translated, it gives CASSPGLAGGTGELFF.

This clone has just a few counts. The chain recombines TRBV6-5 with TRBJ1-1, with D possibly matching TRBD1 (5 bases). CDR3 size: 16 residues. V dropped 2 bases and J dropped 0 bases, with 13 bases sitting between them. CDR1 and CDR2 (germline): MNHEY, SVGAGI. The CDR3 DNA reads as TGTGCCAGCAGTTACGCCCTGCAGGGTTTGAACACTGAAGCTTTCTTT. Its translation: CASSYALQGLNTEAFF.

The chain is built from TRBV11-2 and TRBJ2-2; D unclear. The germline gives CDR1 SGHAT, CDR2 FQNNGV. The CDR3 extends over 12 amino acids. Trimming removed 1 base from V and 5 bases from J, with 2 bases in between. The chain's CDR3 is CASSLGTGELFF. CDR3 DNA sequence: TGTGCCAGCAGCTTAGGTACCGGGGAGCTGTTTTTT.